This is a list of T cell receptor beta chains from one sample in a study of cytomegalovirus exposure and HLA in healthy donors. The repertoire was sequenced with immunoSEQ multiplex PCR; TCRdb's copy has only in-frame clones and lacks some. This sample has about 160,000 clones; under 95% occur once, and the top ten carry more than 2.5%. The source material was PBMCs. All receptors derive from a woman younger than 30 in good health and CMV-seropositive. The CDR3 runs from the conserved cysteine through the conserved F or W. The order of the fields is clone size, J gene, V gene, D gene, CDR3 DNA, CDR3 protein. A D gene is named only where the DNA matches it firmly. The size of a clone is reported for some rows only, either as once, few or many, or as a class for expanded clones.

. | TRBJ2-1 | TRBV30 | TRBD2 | TGTGCCTGGAGTGTAACGGGGGGGCACTCCTACAATGAGCAGTTCTTC | CAWSVTGGHSYNEQFF
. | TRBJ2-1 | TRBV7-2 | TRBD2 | TGTGCCAGCAGCTTGGCGAGGGAGGGAGAACGCAATGAGCAGTTCTTC | CASSLAREGERNEQFF
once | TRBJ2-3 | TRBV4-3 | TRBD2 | TGCGCCAGCAGATGGACTAGCGGGAGTACAGATACGCAGTATTTT | CASRWTSGSTDTQYF
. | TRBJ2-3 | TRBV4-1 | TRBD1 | TGCGCCAGCAGCCAAATACCGGGACAGACTAGCACAGATACGCAGTATTTT | CASSQIPGQTSTDTQYF
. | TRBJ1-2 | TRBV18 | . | TGTGCCAGCTCACGAGCTAACTATGGCTACACCTTC | CASSRANYGYTF
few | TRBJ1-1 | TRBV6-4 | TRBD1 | TGTGCCAGCAGCCGGACAGGGAACACTGAAGCTTTCTTT | CASSRTGNTEAFF
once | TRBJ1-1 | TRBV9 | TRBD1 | TGTGCCAGCAGCGAGGGACAGGGAGGGACTGAAGCTTTCTTT | CASSEGQGGTEAFF
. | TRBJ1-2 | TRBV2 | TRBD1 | TGTGCCAGCAGTCTCCGGACAGGGGCGGACCCCCGTCGTAACTATGGCTACACCTTC | CASSLRTGADPRRNYGYTF
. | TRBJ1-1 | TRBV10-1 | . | TGCGCCAGCAGTGAATTCCGGCTGCGGGAAGGGGCTGAAGCTTTCTTT | CASSEFRLREGAEAFF
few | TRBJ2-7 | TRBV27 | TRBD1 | TGTGCCAGCAGTAGGATAGAGGCCCGGGACAGCACCTACGAGCAGTACTTC | CASSRIEARDSTYEQYF
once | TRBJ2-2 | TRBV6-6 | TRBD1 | TGTGCCAGCAGTGGGCCGACAGGGGCGACCGGGGAGCTGTTTTTT | CASSGPTGATGELFF
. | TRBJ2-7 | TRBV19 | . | TGTGCCAGTAGTGGGGACTTTTCCTACGAGCAGTACTTC | CASSGDFSYEQYF
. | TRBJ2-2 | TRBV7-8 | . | TGTGCCAGCAGCTTGCGCCGAGGGGGCGGGGAGCTGTTTTTT | CASSLRRGGGELFF
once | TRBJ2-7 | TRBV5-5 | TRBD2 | TGTGCCAGCAGCACCTCCCTAGCGGGAGGGGGCGAGCAGTACTTC | CASSTSLAGGGEQYF
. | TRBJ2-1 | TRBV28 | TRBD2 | TGTGCCAGCAGCCGCACTAGCGGGAGCTACAATGAGCAGTTCTTC | CASSRTSGSYNEQFF
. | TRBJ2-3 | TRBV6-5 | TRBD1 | TGTGCCAGCAGTTACTCGGGGACAGGGTTAACAGATACGCAGTATTTT | CASSYSGTGLTDTQYF
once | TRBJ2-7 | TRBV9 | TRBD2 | TGTGCCAGCAGCGTAGACCCCGTGGGGGGGAGCGAGCAGTACTTC | CASSVDPVGGSEQYF
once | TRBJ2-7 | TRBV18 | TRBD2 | TGTGCCAGCTCACCACAGACTAGCGGGAACTACGAGCAGTACTTC | CASSPQTSGNYEQYF
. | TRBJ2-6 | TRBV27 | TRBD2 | TGTGCCAGCAGTTTATGGACTAGCGGCTCTGGGGCCAACGTCCTGACTTTC | CASSLWTSGSGANVLTF
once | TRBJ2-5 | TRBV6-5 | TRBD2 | TGTGCCAGCAGCACCCAGCGGGGGGGGGCGGAGACCCAGTACTTC | CASSTQRGGAETQYF
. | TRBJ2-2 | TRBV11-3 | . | TGTGCCAGCAGCTCGGCAGGAACCCCCACCGGGGAGCTGTTTTTT | CASSSAGTPTGELFF
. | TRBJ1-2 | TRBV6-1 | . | TGTGCCAGCAGAAAGGGGGGGCAAAAGTTTGGCTACACCTTC | CASRKGGQKFGYTF
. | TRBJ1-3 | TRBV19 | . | TGTGCCAGTACTACGGTTTCCTCTGGAAACACCATATATTTT | CASTTVSSGNTIYF
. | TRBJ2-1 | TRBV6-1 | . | TGTGCCAGCAGTGAAAGACCGCCCGGTGCCTGGGGGGATGGAGACAATGAGCAGTTCTTC | CASSERPPGAWGDGDNEQFF
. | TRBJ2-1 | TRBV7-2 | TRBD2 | TGTGCCAGCAGCTTGACTAGCTCCTCCTACAATGAGCAGTTCTTC | CASSLTSSSYNEQFF
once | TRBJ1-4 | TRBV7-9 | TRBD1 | TGTGCCAGCAGGGGCAGGCAGGGGGCTAATGAAAAACTGTTTTTT | CASRGRQGANEKLFF
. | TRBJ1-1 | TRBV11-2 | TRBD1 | TGTGCCAGCAAGAAGGGGGCGAGGACTGAAGCTTTCTTT | CASKKGARTEAFF
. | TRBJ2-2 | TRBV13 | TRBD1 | TGTGCCAGCAGCCCGTATGGACAGGGGGCCGCCGGGGAGCTGTTTTTT | CASSPYGQGAAGELFF
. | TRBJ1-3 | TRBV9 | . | TGTGCCAGCAGCCCACCTGGGGGGGCTCCCTCTGGAAACACCATATATTTT | CASSPPGGAPSGNTIYF
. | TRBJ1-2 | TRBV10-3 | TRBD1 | TGTGCCATCAGTGACCTCTTGACAGGGGTTTCCCCGTCGAGTGGCTACACCTTC | CAISDLLTGVSPSSGYTF
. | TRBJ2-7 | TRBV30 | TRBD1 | TGTGCCTGGTGGCACAGGGGTCAGGCATCCGAGCAGTACTTC | CAWWHRGQASEQYF
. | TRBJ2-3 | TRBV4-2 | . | TGTGCCAGCACCCCAGGGTCTACTAGCACAGATACGCAGTATTTT | CASTPGSTSTDTQYF